These 28 T cell receptor beta chains were all obtained from the same sample, sequenced in a study of shared clonotypes between healthy human individuals. Data came from immunoSEQ multiplex PCR; TCRdb stores just in-frame clones and leaves some out. The repertoire consists of a few million clones, with less than 95% occurring once and the leading ten covering 0.3% to 0.45%. Material: naive CD4+ T cells from PBMCs. Subset here: CD45RA+ positively selected. The receptor set was obtained from a man aged 18 to 35 in good health. Some clones in this sample may be carry-over from other donors' samples.

V is TRBV19 and J is TRBJ2-1; TRBD2 matches at 11 bases. Trimming removed 7 bases from V and 8 bases from J; junction bases left unmatched: 10. The CDR3 is made up of 15 amino acids. Germline CDR1 LNHDA, CDR2 SQIVND (reference sequence). The CDR3 DNA is TGTGCCAGTACCAGGACTAGCGGGCCTTGGTATGAGCAGTTCTTC. This translates into CASTRTSGPWYEQFF.

On this clone: The same CDR3 can be traced to other DNA sequences in this sample. The V gene is TRBV7-3, the J gene TRBJ2-1, with 14 positions matching TRBD2. CDR3 length: 14 amino acids. Germline CDR1 reads SGHTA; CDR2 reads FQGTGA. J gave up 10 bases and V 4 bases, and 3 bases lay outside the gene matches. In nucleotides, the CDR3 is TGTGCCAGCAGCTCGGGACTAGCGGGAGACGAGCAGTTCTTC. This gives the protein CASSSGLAGDEQFF.

The rearrangement joins TRBV10-3 to TRBJ2-1; D call uncertain. The CDR3 has 11 residues. Trimming removed 4 bases at V and 5 bases at J, with 3 bases between. The germline gives CDR1 ENHRY, CDR2 SYGVKD. The CDR3 reads CAISGDNEQFF. In DNA, the CDR3 is TGTGCCATCAGTGGGGACAATGAGCAGTTCTTC.

This rearrangement joins TRBV6-6 to TRBJ2-7; 8 bases match TRBD1. V dropped 5 bases and J dropped 7; count of bases not matched to a gene: 4. The CDR3 contains 12 residues. Per the germline V gene, CDR1 is MNHNY and CDR2 is SVGAGI (reference sequence). DNA of the CDR3: TGTGCCAGCAGTCAGGGGGCACGGGAGCAGTACTTC. The encoded protein is CASSQGAREQYF.

The chain combines TRBV7-2 with TRBJ1-5, with TRBD1 matching over 7 bases. V shed 4 bases and J 3 bases; nucleotides not matched to a gene: 6. Looked up from germline, CDR1 is SGHTA and CDR2 is FQGNSA. The CDR3 covers 15 residues. CDR3 sequence (DNA): TGTGCCAGCAGCTCACAGGGGCAATACAATCAGCCCCAGCATTTT. Protein: CASSSQGQYNQPQHF. Full variable domain (missing parts from reference TRBV7-2 and TRBJ1-5): GAGVSQSPSNKVTEKGKDVELRCDPISGHTALYWYRQSLGQGLEFLIYFQGNSAPDKSGLPSDRFSAERTGGSVSTLTIQRTQQEDSAVYLCASSSQGQYNQPQHFGDGTRLSIL.

The chain couples TRBV7-2 to TRBJ2-6; unclear D gene. Deletions cut 5 bases from V and 2 bases from J, with 16 bases between. Germline V gives CDR1 SGHTA, CDR2 FQGNSA. The CDR3 runs 17 residues. The CDR3 spells CASSPRVGRAGANVLTF. CDR3 nucleotide sequence: TGTGCCAGCAGCCCACGGGTGGGCCGGGCTGGGGCCAACGTCCTGACTTTC.

The genes are TRBV19 and TRBJ1-2; D is ambiguous. The CDR3 spans 15 residues. The V end lost 1 base, the J end lost 4 bases, and 13 bases lay between the germline ends. Germline CDR1 reads LNHDA; CDR2 reads SQIVND (reference sequence). In nucleotides, the CDR3 is TGTGCCAGTAGTATAGGACCGATCAACGTCTATGGCTACACCTTC. It yields the protein CASSIGPINVYGYTF.

The chain employs TRBV28 and TRBJ2-2; 9 nucleotides agree with TRBD1. This CDR3 contains 19 residues. V trimming: 5 bases; J trimming: 1 base; junction bases outside the gene matches: 14. The V gene's germline CDR1 is MDHEN and CDR2 SYDVKM. This CDR3 reads CASSVGTGPHTGNTGELFF. CDR3 bases: TGTGCCAGCAGTGTTGGGACAGGGCCCCACACAGGGAACACCGGGGAGCTGTTTTTT. The full variable domain, completed using reference TRBV28 and TRBJ2-2, is DVKVTQSSRYLVKRTGEKVFLECVQDMDHENMFWYRQDPGLGLRLIYFSYDVKMKEKGDIPEGYSVSREKKERFSLILESASTNQTSMYLCASSVGTGPHTGNTGELFFGEGSRLTVL.

This chain connects TRBV6-5 to TRBJ2-5; 15 positions agree with TRBD2. The CDR3 is 15 residues long. After removal of 8 bases from V and 5 bases from J, the junction contained 6 bases not matched to a gene. Looked up from germline, CDR1 is MNHEY and CDR2 is SVGAGI. CDR3 bases: TGTGCCAGCGGGGGACTAGCGGGAGGCAGGGAGACCCAGTACTTC. Protein product: CASGGLAGGRETQYF.

The chain is built from TRBV5-1 and TRBJ1-2; TRBD1 might be the D (6 bases). This CDR3 contains 14 residues. V was clipped by 4 bases and J by 8 bases, with 18 bases between them. Germline CDR1 SGHRS, CDR2 YFSETQ. Here the CDR3 DNA reads TGCGCCAGCAGCCCCGGACAGACAAACGGCGGCTACACCTTC. Translating it yields CASSPGQTNGGYTF.

The chain links TRBV9 to TRBJ1-2; maybe TRBD1 (6 bases). The CDR3 loop spans 14 amino acids. Germline loops: CDR1 SGDLS, CDR2 YYNGEE. Trimming removed 0 bases from V and 7 bases from J, with 13 bases in between. CDR3 DNA sequence: TGTGCCAGCAGCGTAGCCCCCGCAGGGGTTGGCTACACCTTC. This codes for CASSVAPAGVGYTF.

V and J are TRBV6-5 and TRBJ2-7; possibly TRBD2 for D (6 bases). V was cut by 5 bases and J by 2 bases, with 16 bases left in between. This CDR3 is built from 15 residues. Germline V gene data show CDR1 as MNHEY and CDR2 as SVGAGI. In nucleotides, the CDR3 is TGTGCCAGCAGTCTTAGCGGAGGAAGGACCTACGAGCAGTACTTC. It codes for CASSLSGGRTYEQYF.

This chain joins TRBV18 and TRBJ2-6; TRBD1 aligns across 11 bases. Per germline, CDR1 KGHSH and CDR2 LQKENI. V dropped 2 bases and J dropped 2; count of bases not matched to a gene: 2. The CDR3 covers 17 residues. The CDR3 bases are TGTGCCAGCTCACCATTGGGACAGGGGGCTGGGGCCAACGTCCTGACTTTC. This encodes CASSPLGQGAGANVLTF.

This chain joins TRBV7-2 and TRBJ2-7; unclear D gene. With 5 bases removed from V and 3 bases from J, the gap between germline ends came to 20 bases. The CDR3 has 16 residues. From germline, CDR1 is SGHTA and CDR2 FQGNSA. The CDR3 sequence is CASSTLRLGEFYEQYF. In DNA form, the CDR3 reads TGTGCCAGCAGCACGTTAAGGTTGGGCGAATTCTACGAGCAGTACTTC. Filled out from reference TRBV7-2 and TRBJ2-7, the complete variable domain reads GAGVSQSPSNKVTEKGKDVELRCDPISGHTALYWYRQSLGQGLEFLIYFQGNSAPDKSGLPSDRFSAERTGGSVSTLTIQRTQQEDSAVYLCASSTLRLGEFYEQYFGPGTRLTVT.

The chain's CDR3 is CSASGTHEQYF. As DNA, the CDR3 is TGCAGTGCTAGCGGGACCCACGAGCAGTACTTC. The chain carries TRBV20-1 and TRBJ2-7, with D possibly called TRBD1 or TRBD2 (5 bases each). The CDR3 has 11 residues. CDR1 and CDR2 from the germline V gene are DFQATT and SNEGSKA (reference sequence). V lost 3 bases and J lost 5, with 8 bases in between.

The chain has TRBV7-8 and TRBJ1-2; D ambiguous. The germline CDR1 and CDR2 sequences are SGHVS and FQNEAQ. V lost 4 bases to trimming and J lost 4 bases, with 10 bases between them. There are 13 residues in the CDR3. CDR3 in amino acids: CASSSQIPYGYTF. The DNA for the CDR3 is TGTGCCAGCAGCTCACAGATACCCTATGGCTACACCTTC.

The rearrangement uses TRBV7-3 and TRBJ2-1; D is unclear. Trimming left V 5 bases short and J 4 bases short, with 12 bases between. CDR1 and CDR2 from the germline V gene are SGHTA and FQGTGA. The CDR3 length is 14 residues. CDR3 sequence (DNA): TGTGCCAGCAGCCCTACCACCAGGTACAATGAGCAGTTCTTC. Its protein is CASSPTTRYNEQFF.

This sequence joins TRBV28 and TRBJ1-2, with D maybe TRBD1 (5 bases). Per the germline V gene, CDR1 is MDHEN and CDR2 is SYDVKM. V lost 6 bases and J lost 4, with 18 bases in between. CDR3 length equals 15 residues. CDR3 amino acids: CASSQTVFPLYGYTF. CDR3 sequence (DNA): TGTGCCAGCAGCCAGACAGTCTTCCCCCTCTATGGCTACACCTTC.

This chain uses TRBV5-1 with TRBJ2-5; no clear D. The V gene's germline CDR1 is SGHRS and CDR2 YFSETQ. The CDR3 has 13 amino acids. Trimming pared 5 bases from V and 0 bases from J, leaving 8 bases between. The CDR3 reads CASRRTYQETQYF. In DNA, the CDR3 is TGCGCCAGCAGGAGGACGTACCAAGAGACCCAGTACTTC.

The CDR3 here is CASSRRGATDTQYF. CDR3 coding DNA: TGTGCCAGCAGCCGCCGGGGAGCCACAGATACGCAGTATTTT. The genes are TRBV13 and TRBJ2-3; weak D call: TRBD2 (5 bases). This CDR3 region has 14 residues. CDR1 and CDR2 (germline): PRHDT, FYEKMQ (reference sequence). V dropped 5 bases and J dropped 2 bases, with 11 bases sitting between them.

V is TRBV7-2 and J is TRBJ2-3; no clear D gene. Germline CDR1 and CDR2: SGHTA and FQGNSA. This CDR3 has 15 amino acids. V lost 5 bases and J lost 2, with 14 bases in between. CDR3 sequence: CASSPTRLNTDTQYF. The CDR3 DNA is TGTGCCAGCAGCCCAACCCGCCTCAACACAGATACGCAGTATTTT. Full variable domain (rest looked up from reference TRBV7-2 and TRBJ2-3): GAGVSQSPSNKVTEKGKDVELRCDPISGHTALYWYRQSLGQGLEFLIYFQGNSAPDKSGLPSDRFSAERTGGSVSTLTIQRTQQEDSAVYLCASSPTRLNTDTQYFGPGTRLTVL.

This chain joins TRBV4-1 and TRBJ2-3, with 8 bases that match TRBD1. Germline trimming cut 0 bases from V and 6 bases from J; bases unmatched to any gene: 11. Germline CDR1 is MGHRA and CDR2 is YSYEKL. The CDR3 consists of 17 residues. The CDR3, as DNA: TGCGCCAGCAGCCAAGATGGTCGGACAGGGCTCGGGGATACGCAGTATTTT. This sequence encodes CASSQDGRTGLGDTQYF.

This rearrangement joins TRBV7-3 to TRBJ2-3, with D uncertain. The CDR3 spans 12 residues. V shed 5 bases and J shed 4 bases, with 7 bases lying between them. Per germline, CDR1 SGHTA and CDR2 FQGTGA. The CDR3 coding sequence is TGTGCCAGCAGCCTGGATTCAGATACGCAGTATTTT. Amino acid sequence: CASSLDSDTQYF.

The gene calls are TRBV4-2 and TRBJ2-3; no definite D call. The CDR3 runs 13 residues. Germline loops: CDR1 LGHNA, CDR2 YNFKEQ. V lost 2 bases and J 5 bases, leaving 8 bases between the germline ends. The CDR3 DNA sequence: TGTGCCAGCAGCCAATTGGGCCAAGATACGCAGTATTTT. Its translation: CASSQLGQDTQYF.

The chain joins TRBV7-9 to TRBJ2-7; 7 bases fit TRBD2. The CDR3 totals 16 residues. Per the germline V gene, CDR1 is SEHNR and CDR2 is FQNEAQ (reference sequence). With 0 bases clipped from V and 5 bases from J, the junction kept 10 bases outside the gene matches. DNA for the CDR3: TGTGCCAGCAGCTTAGCGGGCGGGAGAGTCTGGAACGAGCAGTACTTC. Translation gives CASSLAGGRVWNEQYF. Together with reference TRBV7-9 and TRBJ2-7, the CDR3 gives the full variable domain: DTGVSQNPRHKITKRGQNVTFRCDPISEHNRLYWYRQTLGQGPEFLTYFQNEAQLEKSRLLSDRFSAERPKGSFSTLEIQRTEQGDSAMYLCASSLAGGRVWNEQYFGPGTRLTVT.

A remark on this clone: The same CDR3 arises from other DNA sequences in this sample as well. J is TRBJ2-2 and V is TRBV30; no clear D gene. V dropped 2 bases and J dropped 0 bases, with 7 bases sitting between them. This CDR3 contains 14 residues. The V gene's germline CDR1 is GTSNPN and CDR2 SVGIG (reference sequence). The CDR3 loop is CAWSLGPNTGELFF. The CDR3 coding sequence is TGTGCCTGGAGTCTCGGCCCGAACACCGGGGAGCTGTTTTTT.

J is TRBJ1-1 and V is TRBV2; D unclear. The CDR3 sequence is 13 residues long. CDR1 is SNHLY and CDR2 is FYNNEI in the germline V gene. Trimming pared 5 bases from V and 3 bases from J, leaving 10 bases between. CDR3 nucleotides: TGTGCCAGCAGTCAAAAACCGGACACTGAAGCTTTCTTT. It translates to CASSQKPDTEAFF.

The chain is built from TRBV5-1 and TRBJ2-2; 11 nucleotides agree with TRBD1. Germline loops: CDR1 SGHRS, CDR2 YFSETQ. The CDR3 is 17 amino acids. The ends lost 1 base at V and 4 bases at J; junction bases unmatched: 6. The DNA of the CDR3 is TGCGCCAGCAGCTTGAATGCCGGGACAGGGGGCACCGGGGAGCTGTTTTTT. Protein product: CASSLNAGTGGTGELFF.